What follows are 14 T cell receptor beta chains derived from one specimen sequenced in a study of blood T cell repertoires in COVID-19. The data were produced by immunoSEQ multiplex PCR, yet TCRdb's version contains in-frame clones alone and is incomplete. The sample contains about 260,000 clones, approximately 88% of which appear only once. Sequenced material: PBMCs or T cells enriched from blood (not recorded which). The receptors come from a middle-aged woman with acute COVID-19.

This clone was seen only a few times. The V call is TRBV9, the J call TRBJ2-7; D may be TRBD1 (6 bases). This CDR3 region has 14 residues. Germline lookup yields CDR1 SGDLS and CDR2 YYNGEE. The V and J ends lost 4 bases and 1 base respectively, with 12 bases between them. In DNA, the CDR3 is TGTGCCAGCAGCCCAGGGGCGGAATCCTACGAGCAGTACTTC. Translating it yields CASSPGAESYEQYF.

CDR3 DNA: TGTGCCAGCTCACCATCGTCCAATCAGCCCCAGCATTTT. It codes for CASSPSSNQPQHF. J is TRBJ1-5 and V is TRBV18; D not resolved. V gave up 2 bases and J gave up 3 bases, with 5 bases separating them. The germline V gene has CDR1 KGHSH and CDR2 LQKENI. This CDR3 has 13 residues.

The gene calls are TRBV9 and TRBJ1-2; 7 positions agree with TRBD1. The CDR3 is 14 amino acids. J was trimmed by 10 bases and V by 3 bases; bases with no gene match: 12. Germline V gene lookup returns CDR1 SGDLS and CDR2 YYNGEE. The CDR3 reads CASSAPTGMEDYTF. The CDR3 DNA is TGTGCCAGCAGCGCCCCGACAGGGATGGAGGACTACACCTTC. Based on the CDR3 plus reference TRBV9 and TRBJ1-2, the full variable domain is DSGVTQTPKHLITATGQRVTLRCSPRSGDLSVYWYQQSLDQGLQFLIQYYNGEERAKGNILERFSAQQFPDLHSELNLSSLELGDSALYFCASSAPTGMEDYTFGSGTRLTVV.

The CDR3 nucleotides are TGCGCCAGCAGCCAAGAACCGACAGGGGCCGTTTACGAGCAGTACTTC. Its translation: CASSQEPTGAVYEQYF. The chain is built from TRBV4-1 and TRBJ2-7; TRBD1 matches 8 bases. V shed 0 bases, J shed 4 bases, and the junction held 8 bases outside the gene matches. This CDR3 comprises 16 residues. The germline CDR1 and CDR2 sequences are MGHRA and YSYEKL.

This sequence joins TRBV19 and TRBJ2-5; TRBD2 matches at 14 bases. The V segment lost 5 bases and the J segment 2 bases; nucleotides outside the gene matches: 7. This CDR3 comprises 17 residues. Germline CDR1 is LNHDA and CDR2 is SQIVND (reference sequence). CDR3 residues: CASSYSGLAGGQETQYF. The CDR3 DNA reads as TGTGCCAGTAGTTATTCTGGACTAGCGGGAGGACAAGAGACCCAGTACTTC.

The CDR3 loop is CASSLGTGYGYTF. The CDR3 DNA reads as TGTGCCAGCAGTTTAGGGACAGGCTATGGCTACACCTTC. The chain recombines TRBV12-3 or TRBV12-4 with TRBJ1-2, with 7 positions matching TRBD1. This CDR3 has 13 residues. V gave up 1 base and J gave up 4 bases; unmatched junction bases: 0.

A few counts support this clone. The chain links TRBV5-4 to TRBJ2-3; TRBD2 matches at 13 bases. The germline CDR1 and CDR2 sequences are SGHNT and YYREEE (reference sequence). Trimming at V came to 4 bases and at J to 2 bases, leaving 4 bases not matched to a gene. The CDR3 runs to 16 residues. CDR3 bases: TGTGCCAGCAGCCAGGGACTAGCGGGAAACACAGATACGCAGTATTTT. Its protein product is CASSQGLAGNTDTQYF.

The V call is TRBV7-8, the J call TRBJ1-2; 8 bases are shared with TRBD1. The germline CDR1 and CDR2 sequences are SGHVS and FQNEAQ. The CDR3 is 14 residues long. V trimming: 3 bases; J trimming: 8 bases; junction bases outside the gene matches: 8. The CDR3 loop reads CASSFRTGTQGYTF. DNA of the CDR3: TGTGCCAGCAGCTTCAGGACAGGGACTCAGGGCTACACCTTC.

The CDR3 nucleotides read TGTGCCAGAAGCCGAAAACAGGGGACCATCTCTGGAAACACCATATATTTT. As protein: CARSRKQGTISGNTIYF. The chain has TRBV5-3 and TRBJ1-3, with 7 bases aligning to TRBD1. TRBV5-3 is labeled an ORF, and its function is uncertain. The CDR3 totals 17 residues. V was clipped by 4 bases and J by 0 bases; unmatched bases: 10.

CDR3 sequence: CASSWAQETQYF. In nucleotides, the CDR3 is TGCGCCAGCAGCTGGGCCCAAGAGACCCAGTACTTC. The rearrangement uses TRBV5-1 and TRBJ2-5; D not resolved. Germline CDR1 and CDR2: SGHRS and YFSETQ. The CDR3 extends over 12 amino acids. Trimming took off 3 bases at V and 1 base at J, with 4 bases between the two ends.

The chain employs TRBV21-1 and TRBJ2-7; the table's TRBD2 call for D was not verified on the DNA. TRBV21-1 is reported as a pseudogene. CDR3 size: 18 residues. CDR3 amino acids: CASSVNAGKREKIYEQYV. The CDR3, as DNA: TGTGCCAGCAGCGTCAATGCAGGAAAGCGGGAGAAAATCTACGAGCAGTACGTC.

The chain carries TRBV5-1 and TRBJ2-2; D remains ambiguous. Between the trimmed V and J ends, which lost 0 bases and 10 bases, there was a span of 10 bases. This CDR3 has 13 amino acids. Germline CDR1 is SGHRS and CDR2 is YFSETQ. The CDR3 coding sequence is TGCGCCAGCAGCTTGGACAGCCCGCAGGAGCTGTTTTTT. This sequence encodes CASSLDSPQELFF.

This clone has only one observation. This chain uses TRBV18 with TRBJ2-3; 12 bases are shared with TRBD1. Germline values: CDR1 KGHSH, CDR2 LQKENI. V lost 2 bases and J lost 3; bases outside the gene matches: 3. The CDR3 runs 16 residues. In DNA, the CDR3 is TGTGCCAGCTCACCATGGGACAGGGGGCTTACAGATACGCAGTATTTT. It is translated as CASSPWDRGLTDTQYF.

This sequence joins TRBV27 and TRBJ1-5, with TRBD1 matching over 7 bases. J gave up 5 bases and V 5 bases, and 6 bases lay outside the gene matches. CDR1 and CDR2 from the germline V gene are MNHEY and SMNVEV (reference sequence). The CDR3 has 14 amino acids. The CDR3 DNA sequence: TGTGCCAGCAGTCCTCAGGGGGTCCATCAGCCCCAGCATTTT. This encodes CASSPQGVHQPQHF.